The 30 T cell receptor beta chains below come from one sample, sequenced in a study of beta chain features in type 1 diabetes (dated by TCRdb to between 2018 and 2020). The method behind the library was the immunoSEQ multiplex PCR assay. The High Capacity cDNA Reverse Transcription Kit was used to reverse transcribe all of the isolated RNA, meaning that expressed TCRB transcripts were what got sequenced. What TCRdb holds here is the immuneACCESS table cut down to in-frame rearrangements. Part of the clones is not present; checked against another copy, under half of the missing clones reflect an unresolved V gene, and the others are unexplained. The sample has over 700,000 clones on record, under 20% of them singletons. The ten top clones hold 0.02% to 0.025% of the sample. Sequenced: naive CD4+ T cells from blood. Interpreted using the paper, the cell subset or site label stands for: true naive CD4+ T cells. The receptors come from a woman younger than 30 in good health.

This clone showed up just a few times. The chain uses TRBV5-6 and TRBJ2-2; D is unclear. Germline V gives CDR1 SGHDT, CDR2 YYEEEE. The CDR3 extends over 15 amino acids. V shed 4 bases and J shed 1 base, with 11 bases lying between them. The CDR3 is CASSATARNTGELFF. The CDR3 DNA follows: TGTGCCAGCAGCGCGACTGCTAGGAACACCGGGGAGCTGTTTTTT.

The chain combines TRBV18 with TRBJ2-5; the match to TRBD2 covers 11 bases. After removal of 5 bases from V and 5 bases from J, the junction contained 10 bases not matched to a gene. Germline CDR1 is KGHSH and CDR2 is LQKENI. The CDR3 contains 16 residues. The CDR3 coding sequence is TGTGCCAGCTCAGCACTAGCGGGAGAAGGATCGGAGACCCAGTACTTC. Amino acids: CASSALAGEGSETQYF.

V is TRBV5-1 and J is TRBJ2-4, with D unresolved. Germline CDR1 SGHRS, CDR2 YFSETQ. This CDR3 is built from 15 residues. With 0 bases removed from V and 0 bases from J, the gap between germline ends came to 7 bases. The CDR3 bases are TGCGCCAGCAGCTTGGAGGGTACAGCCAAAAACATTCAGTACTTC. This gives the protein CASSLEGTAKNIQYF. Drawing the rest from reference TRBV5-1 and TRBJ2-4, the complete variable domain is KAGVTQTPRYLIKTRGQQVTLSCSPISGHRSVSWYQQTPGQGLQFLFEYFSETQRNKGNFPGRFSGRQFSNSRSEMNVSTLELGDSALYLCASSLEGTAKNIQYFGAGTRLSVL.

The chain uses TRBV20-1 and TRBJ1-2, with 8 bases aligning to TRBD1. The V and J ends lost 6 bases and 7 bases, in that order; junction bases with no gene match: 4. The CDR3 extends over 11 amino acids. Germline V gene lookup returns CDR1 DFQATT and CDR2 SNEGSKA (reference sequence). Written as DNA, the CDR3 is TGCAGTGCCCCGGACAGGGTTGGCTACACCTTC. The encoded protein is CSAPDRVGYTF.

The rearrangement links TRBV25-1 to TRBJ2-3; possibly TRBD1 or TRBD2 for D (5 bases each). The CDR3 is made up of 15 amino acids. The V and J ends lost 2 bases and 1 base respectively, with 10 bases between them. Germline V lookup: CDR1 MGHDK, CDR2 SYGVNS. The CDR3 protein is CASSEPRGGTDTQYF. DNA of the CDR3: TGTGCCAGCAGTGAACCTAGGGGAGGCACAGATACGCAGTATTTT.

There are a few counts of this clone. V usage is TRBV7-9 and J usage is TRBJ2-2; 7 nucleotides match TRBD1. CDR1 is SEHNR and CDR2 is FQNEAQ in the germline V gene (reference sequence). This CDR3 is 13 amino acids long. V was pared by 9 bases and J by 1 base, with 2 bases of the junction left unmatched. The chain's CDR3 is CARGQMNTGELFF. CDR3 DNA: TGTGCCAGGGGACAGATGAACACCGGGGAGCTGTTTTTT.

The J gene is TRBJ2-7, the V gene TRBV6-5, with D tentatively TRBD1 (6 bases). CDR1 is MNHEY and CDR2 is SVGAGI in the germline V gene. The CDR3 is 13 amino acids. The germline V and J ends were trimmed by 7 bases and 6 bases, with 16 bases remaining between them. The CDR3 loop is CASTGTSATEQYF. The CDR3 DNA reads as TGTGCCAGCACTGGGACATCTGCTACCGAGCAGTACTTC.

This clone turned up a few times. V usage is TRBV19 and J usage is TRBJ2-5; D is undetermined. The V end lost 5 bases, the J end lost 2 bases, and 12 bases lay between the germline ends. CDR1 LNHDA and CDR2 SQIVND come from the germline V gene (reference sequence). This CDR3 region has 14 residues. The CDR3 nucleotides are TGTGCCAGTAGTCCCAGAATATCTCAAGAGACCCAGTACTTC. Protein product: CASSPRISQETQYF. Full variable domain (outside the CDR3, taken from reference TRBV19 and TRBJ2-5): DGGITQSPKYLFRKEGQNVTLSCEQNLNHDAMYWYRQDPGQGLRLIYYSQIVNDFQKGDIAEGYSVSREKKESFPLTVTSAQKNPTAFYLCASSPRISQETQYFGPGTRLLVL.

This clone was seen more than once but under ten times. The rearrangement links TRBV9 to TRBJ2-1, with 9 positions matching TRBD1. The CDR3 sequence is 15 residues long. The germline CDR1 and CDR2 sequences are SGDLS and YYNGEE. V trimming: 3 bases; J trimming: 1 base; junction bases outside the gene matches: 2. CDR3: CASSAGTGSYNEQFF. CDR3 sequence (DNA): TGTGCCAGCAGCGCCGGGACAGGGTCCTACAATGAGCAGTTCTTC.

This clone appeared a few times. The chain's CDR3 is CAISPGQGGNQPQHF. CDR3 DNA sequence: TGTGCCATCAGTCCAGGACAGGGCGGCAATCAGCCCCAGCATTTT. The chain couples TRBV10-3 to TRBJ1-5, with 8 bases identical to TRBD1. Looked up from germline, CDR1 is ENHRY and CDR2 is SYGVKD. The CDR3 is 15 residues long. J lost 2 bases, V lost 5 bases, and 5 bases had no gene match.

This clone has only a few counts. V gene TRBV15 combines with J gene TRBJ2-3; 7 nucleotides align to TRBD2. The ends lost 3 bases at V and 3 bases at J; junction bases unmatched: 6. This CDR3 spans 15 amino acids. Germline CDR1 LNHNV, CDR2 YYDKDF (reference sequence). The CDR3 DNA reads TGTGCCACCAGCAGTTCTGGGACTACAACAGATACGCAGTATTTT. It codes for CATSSSGTTTDTQYF. Full variable domain (rest looked up from reference TRBV15 and TRBJ2-3): DAMVIQNPRYQVTQFGKPVTLSCSQTLNHNVMYWYQQKSSQAPKLLFHYYDKDFNNEADTPDNFQSRRPNTSFCFLDIRSPGLGDTAMYLCATSSSGTTTDTQYFGPGTRLTVL.

The chain couples TRBV25-1 to TRBJ1-1; weak D call: TRBD1 (5 bases). Germline loops: CDR1 MGHDK, CDR2 SYGVNS. The CDR3 is 13 amino acids. V lost 1 base, J lost 6 bases, and 9 bases lay in between. The CDR3 sequence is CASSEWGVAEAFF. DNA of the CDR3: TGTGCCAGCAGTGAATGGGGGGTAGCTGAAGCTTTCTTT.

Only a few counts were recorded for this clone. Other DNA sequences in this specimen translate into the identical CDR3. This chain uses TRBV5-4 with TRBJ1-1; no clear D. V lost 0 bases to trimming and J lost 1 base, with 4 bases between them. Germline-derived CDR1 and CDR2 are SGHNT and YYREEE (reference sequence). The CDR3 is 13 residues long. The CDR3 loop reads CASSLGENTEAFF. DNA of the CDR3: TGTGCCAGCAGCTTGGGCGAGAACACTGAAGCTTTCTTT.

This clone was observed a few times. The chain is built from TRBV15 and TRBJ2-7; D gene ambiguous. CDR1 and CDR2 from the germline V gene are LNHNV and YYDKDF (reference sequence). CDR3 length: 12 amino acids. V was trimmed by 8 bases and J by 4 bases, leaving 12 bases between them. CDR3 DNA sequence: TGTGCCACCGGAACCCCAGGATACGAGCAGTACTTC. Translating it yields CATGTPGYEQYF.

V usage is TRBV5-4 and J usage is TRBJ2-5; TRBD2 is a possible D gene (6 bases). The CDR3 has 14 residues. Germline V gives CDR1 SGHNT, CDR2 YYREEE (reference sequence). V shed 4 bases and J shed 2 bases, with 12 bases lying between them. CDR3 loop: CASSPGGIQETQYF. The CDR3 nucleotides read TGTGCCAGCAGCCCAGGAGGGATTCAAGAGACCCAGTACTTC.

The chain carries TRBV18 and TRBJ2-1; 10 bases match TRBD2. The V and J ends lost 2 bases and 6 bases, in that order; junction bases with no gene match: 7. The CDR3 has 16 residues. Germline V gives CDR1 KGHSH, CDR2 LQKENI. The CDR3 DNA follows: TGTGCCAGCTCACCATCGCCAGCGGGAGGGCTCAATGAGCAGTTCTTC. It translates to CASSPSPAGGLNEQFF.

The genes are TRBV5-1 and TRBJ1-4; a weak D match, TRBD1 (6 bases). Trimming removed 1 base at V and 0 bases at J, with 13 bases between. The CDR3 totals 17 residues. Per the germline V gene, CDR1 is SGHRS and CDR2 is YFSETQ. CDR3 sequence reads: CASSLTPQGPTNEKLFF. CDR3 DNA sequence: TGCGCCAGCAGCTTGACCCCTCAGGGGCCAACTAATGAAAAACTGTTTTTT.

This sequence joins TRBV6-6 and TRBJ2-2; 9 nucleotides agree with TRBD2. Germline loops: CDR1 MNHNY, CDR2 SVGAGI (reference sequence). V shed 5 bases, J shed 6 bases, and the junction held 7 bases outside the gene matches. This CDR3 comprises 15 residues. DNA for the CDR3: TGTGCCAGCAGTCCTCCTGCGGGAGGGGCCGGGGAGCTGTTTTTT. As protein: CASSPPAGGAGELFF.

The table lists this clone with a few counts. V is TRBV6-6 and J is TRBJ2-1; tentatively, D is TRBD1 (6 bases). The CDR3 sequence is 11 residues long. From germline, CDR1 is MNHNY and CDR2 SVGAGI (reference sequence). V shed 6 bases and J shed 9 bases, with 9 bases lying between them. The CDR3 region has the DNA TGTGCCAGCAGACAGGGTCTTGAGCAGTTCTTC. It translates to CASRQGLEQFF.

CDR3 residues: CASSLGLAGIYEQYF. The CDR3 DNA follows: TGTGCCAGCAGTTTAGGACTAGCGGGAATCTACGAGCAGTACTTC. This chain links TRBV27 with TRBJ2-7; 12 bases line up with TRBD2. Germline CDR1 is MNHEY and CDR2 is SMNVEV (reference sequence). There are 15 residues in the CDR3. Trimming removed 2 bases from V and 3 bases from J; junction bases left unmatched: 2.

The gene calls are TRBV4-2 and TRBJ2-7; 7 bases are shared with TRBD2. Germline lookup yields CDR1 LGHNA and CDR2 YNFKEQ. The trim removed 4 bases at V and 4 bases at J, leaving 7 bases unmatched. The CDR3 spans 14 residues. In nucleotides, the CDR3 is TGTGCCAGCAGCCTAACTAGCGCACTATACGAGCAGTACTTC. The encoded protein is CASSLTSALYEQYF.

This clone was picked up a small number of times. The chain employs TRBV5-6 and TRBJ2-7; D is unclear. In germline, CDR1 is SGHDT, CDR2 YYEEEE. The ends were cut back, 1 base at V and 6 bases at J, with 5 bases in the middle. The CDR3 length is 11 residues. The CDR3 region is CASSLLSEQYF. DNA for the CDR3: TGTGCCAGCAGCTTGTTGTCCGAGCAGTACTTC.

The chain links TRBV7-9 to TRBJ1-1, with 7 bases aligning to TRBD1. Trimming removed 5 bases from V and 0 bases from J; junction bases left unmatched: 9. The CDR3 loop spans 16 amino acids. The V gene's germline CDR1 is SEHNR and CDR2 FQNEAQ (reference sequence). DNA of the CDR3: TGTGCCAGCAGCGCCGGGCGGCAGGGGGTGAACACTGAAGCTTTCTTT. Amino acids: CASSAGRQGVNTEAFF.

This clone was counted between two and nine times. Other DNA sequences from this sample encode an identical CDR3 as well. This chain connects TRBV28 to TRBJ2-7; no clear D. Trimming stripped 6 bases from V and 2 bases from J, with 5 bases between. Germline CDR1 and CDR2: MDHEN and SYDVKM. There are 11 residues in the CDR3. The CDR3: CASSLAYEQYF. The CDR3 nucleotides read TGTGCCAGCAGCTTGGCCTACGAGCAGTACTTC.

This rearrangement joins TRBV5-6 to TRBJ2-7; D perhaps matches TRBD1 (5 bases). CDR1 and CDR2 from the germline V gene are SGHDT and YYEEEE. Trimming took off 2 bases at V and 0 bases at J, with 12 bases between the two ends. The CDR3 contains 15 residues. The chain's CDR3 is CASSFSFQGSYEQYF. The CDR3 DNA sequence: TGTGCCAGCAGCTTCAGTTTCCAGGGCTCCTACGAGCAGTACTTC. Combining the CDR3 with reference TRBV5-6 and TRBJ2-7 gives the whole variable domain DAGVTQSPTHLIKTRGQQVTLRCSPKSGHDTVSWYQQALGQGPQFIFQYYEEEERQRGNFPDRFSGHQFPNYSSELNVNALLLGDSALYLCASSFSFQGSYEQYFGPGTRLTVT.

A few counts support this clone. V usage is TRBV6-6 and J usage is TRBJ2-2; D not certain. The CDR3 contains 15 residues. V was cut by 2 bases and J by 2 bases, with 9 bases left in between. CDR1 and CDR2 (germline): MNHNY, SVGAGI (reference sequence). Written as DNA, the CDR3 is TGTGCCAGCAGTTACCACGGAGATAACACCGGGGAGCTGTTTTTT. This gives the protein CASSYHGDNTGELFF.

The rearrangement uses TRBV6-6 and TRBJ2-1; D assignment may be TRBD1 or TRBD2 (5 bases each). Germline-derived CDR1 and CDR2 are MNHNY and SVGAGI (reference sequence). V lost 10 bases, J lost 5 bases, and 15 bases lay in between. The CDR3 spans 13 residues. The CDR3 region is CAIRRGVDNEQFF. The CDR3 DNA reads as TGTGCCATCAGGAGAGGGGTCGACAATGAGCAGTTCTTC.

Only a few counts were recorded for this clone. The chain links TRBV7-9 to TRBJ2-7, with TRBD1 matching over 8 bases. This CDR3 region has 17 residues. The germline gives CDR1 SEHNR, CDR2 FQNEAQ (reference sequence). V dropped 1 base and J dropped 3; count of bases not matched to a gene: 11. The CDR3 sequence: CASSLGGGRGRIYEQYF. DNA of the CDR3: TGTGCCAGCAGCTTAGGAGGGGGCAGGGGGCGCATCTACGAGCAGTACTTC.

Of note for this clone: In the same sample, other DNA sequences code for this CDR3. This rearrangement joins TRBV7-2 to TRBJ2-5, with D unclear. Trimming removed 1 base from V and 4 bases from J, with 4 bases in between. The CDR3 consists of 12 residues. The germline V gene encodes CDR1 SGHTA and CDR2 FQGNSA. The CDR3 DNA reads as TGTGCCAGCAGCTTAGGCTCAGAGACCCAGTACTTC. Its translation: CASSLGSETQYF. The whole variable domain, remainder taken from reference TRBV7-2 and TRBJ2-5, is GAGVSQSPSNKVTEKGKDVELRCDPISGHTALYWYRQSLGQGLEFLIYFQGNSAPDKSGLPSDRFSAERTGGSVSTLTIQRTQQEDSAVYLCASSLGSETQYFGPGTRLLVL.

CDR3 coding DNA: TGTGCCAGCAGCGGGACAGCAGGACAGCCCCAGCATTTT. Its protein product is CASSGTAGQPQHF. The chain combines TRBV5-6 with TRBJ1-5; 7 bases agree with TRBD1. V shed 4 bases, J shed 7 bases, and the junction held 5 bases outside the gene matches. Germline assignment: CDR1 SGHDT and CDR2 YYEEEE. The CDR3 has 13 residues. The variable domain in full, completed from reference TRBV5-6 and TRBJ1-5, reads DAGVTQSPTHLIKTRGQQVTLRCSPKSGHDTVSWYQQALGQGPQFIFQYYEEEERQRGNFPDRFSGHQFPNYSSELNVNALLLGDSALYLCASSGTAGQPQHFGDGTRLSIL.